This T cell receptor (beta chain) emerged from a study of beta chain features in type 1 diabetes. Study results and caveats: Type 1 diabetes patients had VDJ junctions that carried fewer insertions and more deletions. Type 1 diabetes patients had TCRB CDR3s that were shorter (moderately but significantly so) in all four CD4+ subsets.

Of the isolated RNA, all was reverse transcribed, and so the sequenced material was expressed TCRB transcripts. Profiled with immunoSEQ multiplex PCR; TCRdb holds only in-frame clones, not every one. The sample includes some 700,000 clones, roughly 12% of them seen just once. This clone has more than one count but fewer than ten. Its antigen is as yet unknown. The germline V gene has CDR1 LNHDA and CDR2 SQIVND (reference sequence). V shed 6 bases and J shed 6 bases, with 12 bases lying between them. CDR3 length: 12 amino acids. The chain combines TRBV19 with TRBJ2-7; weak D call: TRBD1 (6 bases). Sequencing was done on a sample of naive CD4+ T cells from blood. This receptor was identified in a man between 18 and 29 years old with type 1 diabetes. CDR3 in DNA: TGTGCCAGTAGCTACAGGGTGGGCGAGCAGTACTTC. Translated: CASSYRVGEQYF.